Below, one TCR beta chain is given with its context. The sample belongs to a study of cytomegalovirus exposure and HLA in healthy donors. The PCR made use of 60 Vbeta and 13 Jbeta primers. Some clones are missing from TCRdb's copy, which holds only in-frame ones; the method was immunoSEQ multiplex PCR. The sample lists 200,000 to 250,000 clones, around 89% occurring once. The germline V and J ends were trimmed by 4 bases and 0 bases, with 10 bases remaining between them. Germline loops: CDR1 WSHSY, CDR2 SAAADI. The CDR3 is 15 amino acids. Input material: PBMCs. The TCR sequence derives from a woman between 18 and 29 years old in good health and CMV-seronegative. The chain couples TRBV10-2 to TRBJ2-1, with D perhaps TRBD1 (6 bases). The CDR3 region is CASSADSPSYNEQFF. The CDR3 region has the DNA TGCGCCAGCAGTGCGGACAGCCCCTCCTACAATGAGCAGTTCTTC.